Listed below are T cell receptor beta chains from one sample, sequenced in a study of OX40 agonist ivuxolimab in advanced cancers. Assay: immunoSEQ multiplex PCR; the TCRdb copy retains only in-frame clones and omits some. Of about 64,000 clones in the sample, 80% to 90% were seen once. The sequences come from CD4+ or CD8+ T cells sorted from blood, collected in a trial of the OX40 agonist ivuxolimab. The receptors were gathered from an adult with an advanced solid tumor such as melanoma, head and neck, liver or kidney cancer. CDR3s include the opening cysteine and the closing phenylalanine or tryptophan. Each record gives: V gene, D gene, clone size, J gene, CDR3 protein, CDR3 DNA. D genes are given only for firm matches. Not every row has a clone size; where given, it reads once, few, many or a size class.

V: TRBV13; D: NA; size: once; J: TRBJ1-5; CDR3: CASSLGGQPQHF; DNA: TGTGCCAGCAGCTTAGGTGGACAGCCCCAGCATTTT
V: TRBV7-9; D: NA; size: NA; J: TRBJ2-7; CDR3: CASSWDYEQYF; DNA: TGTGCCAGCAGCTGGGACTACGAGCAGTACTTC
V: TRBV27; D: NA; size: NA; J: TRBJ1-5; CDR3: CASSPRDQPQHF; DNA: TGTGCCAGCAGCCCCCGGGACCAGCCCCAGCATTTT
V: TRBV9; D: NA; size: NA; J: TRBJ1-4; CDR3: CASSTRGASEKLFF; DNA: TGTGCCAGCAGCACCCGGGGGGCCAGTGAAAAACTGTTTTTT
V: TRBV27; D: TRBD2; size: NA; J: TRBJ2-3; CDR3: CASSSYLAGGTDTQYF; DNA: TGTGCCAGCAGCTCTTATCTAGCGGGAGGCACAGATACGCAGTATTTT
V: TRBV30; D: NA; size: NA; J: TRBJ2-3; CDR3: CAWSVTGEDTQYF; DNA: TGTGCCTGGAGTGTAACGGGGGAAGATACGCAGTATTTT
V: TRBV2; D: TRBD1; size: NA; J: TRBJ2-5; CDR3: CASTFRDRGEETQYF; DNA: TGTGCCAGCACCTTCCGGGACAGAGGGGAAGAGACCCAGTACTTC
V: TRBV5-6; D: NA; size: once; J: TRBJ2-6; CDR3: CASQEYNSHKSGQRLTF; DNA: TGTGCCAGCCAGGAGTACAATAGTCACAAGTCGGGCCAACGTCTGACTTTC
V: TRBV27; D: NA; size: NA; J: TRBJ2-2; CDR3: CASSVTGELFF; DNA: TGTGCCAGCAGTGTCACCGGGGAGCTGTTTTTT
V: TRBV27; D: TRBD1; size: NA; J: TRBJ2-7; CDR3: CATRRDGTGISYEQYF; DNA: TGTGCCACCCGAAGAGACGGGACAGGGATTTCCTACGAGCAGTACTTC
V: TRBV6-6; D: NA; size: NA; J: TRBJ2-7; CDR3: CASSDLYEQYF; DNA: TGTGCCAGCAGTGACCTCTACGAGCAGTACTTC
V: TRBV10-3; D: NA; size: NA; J: TRBJ1-5; CDR3: CAISEEEGSNQPQHF; DNA: TGTGCCATCAGTGAGGAAGAGGGCAGCAATCAGCCCCAGCATTTT
V: TRBV15; D: NA; size: NA; J: TRBJ2-1; CDR3: CATRADGYNEQFF; DNA: TGTGCCACCAGGGCGGACGGTTACAATGAGCAGTTCTTC
V: TRBV4-1; D: TRBD2; size: NA; J: TRBJ2-7; CDR3: CASSHGGSSYEQYF; DNA: TGCGCCAGCAGCCATGGCGGGAGCTCCTACGAGCAGTACTTC
V: TRBV7-8; D: TRBD1; size: NA; J: TRBJ2-7; CDR3: CASSNDRDIGYEQYF; DNA: TGTGCCAGCAGCAACGACAGGGACATTGGATACGAGCAGTACTTC
V: TRBV5-1; D: NA; size: NA; J: TRBJ1-2; CDR3: CASSVDSAYGYTF; DNA: TGCGCCAGCAGTGTTGATAGTGCCTATGGCTACACCTTC
V: TRBV28; D: NA; size: NA; J: TRBJ1-5; CDR3: CASSPASARDLHF; DNA: TGTGCCAGCAGTCCGGCGTCAGCGCGGGATTTACATTTT
V: TRBV11-1; D: NA; size: NA; J: TRBJ2-7; CDR3: CASSPTGPIHEQYF; DNA: TGTGCCAGCAGCCCAACGGGGCCCATCCACGAGCAGTACTTC
V: TRBV29-1; D: TRBD1; size: NA; J: TRBJ2-5; CDR3: CSVRKGQQETQYF; DNA: TGCAGCGTGAGGAAGGGACAGCAAGAGACCCAGTACTTC
V: TRBV15; D: TRBD2; size: NA; J: TRBJ2-5; CDR3: CATASGRREETQYF; DNA: TGTGCCACGGCGAGCGGGAGAAGGGAAGAGACCCAGTACTTC